This is a list of T cell receptor beta chains from one sample in a study of blood T cell repertoires in COVID-19. This table comes from immunoSEQ multiplex PCR, and its TCRdb copy is limited to in-frame clones, with some not included. The top ten hold about 13% of the sample, which has about 17,000 clones, 89% seen once. What was sequenced was peripheral blood. Receptors were obtained from a man in his 60s with active COVID-19. CDR3s include the opening cysteine and the closing phenylalanine or tryptophan. D genes are given only for firm matches. Expanded clones are given a class, and other clones once, few, many or no size at all.

clone_size	j_call	v_call	d_call	cdr3_aa	cdr3_nt
few	TRBJ2-1	TRBV10-3	TRBD1	CAISGGTANEQFF	TGTGCCATCAGTGGAGGGACAGCGAATGAGCAGTTCTTC
NA	TRBJ2-2	TRBV29-1	NA	CSVQGRTGELFF	TGCAGCGTACAGGGTCGCACCGGGGAGCTGTTTTTT
NA	TRBJ2-5	TRBV9	NA	CASSVATGQGETQYF	TGTGCCAGCAGCGTAGCTACGGGCCAGGGGGAGACCCAGTACTTC
few	TRBJ1-4	TRBV2	NA	CASSETGTYNEKLFF	TGTGCCAGCAGTGAGACCGGGACTTATAATGAAAAACTGTTTTTT
NA	TRBJ2-7	TRBV4-1	TRBD2	CASSQEWPGGYEQYF	TGCGCCAGCAGCCAAGAATGGCCCGGGGGGTACGAGCAGTACTTC
NA	TRBJ1-1	TRBV24-1	NA	CATSGQNTEAFF	TGTGCCACCAGTGGACAGAACACTGAAGCTTTCTTT
NA	TRBJ1-1	TRBV4-1	TRBD1	CASSQRQGGYTEAFF	TGCGCCAGCAGCCAGCGACAGGGGGGGTACACTGAAGCTTTCTTT
NA	TRBJ2-5	TRBV7-2	TRBD1	CASSLDGGGQGETQYF	TGTGCCAGCAGCTTAGACGGAGGGGGACAGGGAGAGACCCAGTACTTC
NA	TRBJ2-7	TRBV3-1/TRBV3-2	NA	CASSQDRGRPYEQYF	TGTGCCAGCAGCCAAGATAGGGGCAGACCCTACGAGCAGTACTTC
once	TRBJ2-5	TRBV12-3/TRBV12-4	NA	CASSTGPETQYF	TGTGCCAGCAGTACAGGGCCCGAGACCCAGTACTTC
NA	TRBJ2-2	TRBV28	NA	CASSRGNTGELFF	TGTGCCAGCAGTCGGGGGAACACCGGGGAGCTGTTTTTT
NA	TRBJ2-7	TRBV24-1	TRBD2	CATSDGGSGGYEQYF	TGTGCCACCAGTGACGGAGGTAGCGGGGGTTACGAGCAGTACTTC
NA	TRBJ2-5	TRBV5-1	NA	CASSFVREQETQYF	TGCGCCAGCAGCTTTGTTCGGGAACAAGAGACCCAGTACTTC
NA	TRBJ2-2	TRBV4-3	TRBD2	CASSPGLAGGPDTGELFF	TGCGCCAGCAGCCCAGGACTAGCGGGGGGGCCGGACACCGGGGAGCTGTTTTTT
NA	TRBJ2-1	TRBV24-1	TRBD2	CATSDLGSGGTEQFF	TGTGCCACCAGTGATTTAGGGTCGGGGGGAACTGAGCAGTTCTTC
NA	TRBJ2-7	TRBV19	TRBD2	CASSPVAGHYEQYF	TGTGCCAGTAGTCCAGTAGCGGGACATTACGAGCAGTACTTC
NA	TRBJ2-5	TRBV6-1	TRBD2	CASSEGLLAAKETQYF	TGTGCCAGCAGTGAAGGCTTACTAGCGGCAAAAGAGACCCAGTACTTC
NA	TRBJ2-7	TRBV5-1	TRBD2	CAKRDYQGYEQYF	TGCGCCAAGCGGGACTACCAAGGGTACGAGCAGTACTTC
NA	TRBJ2-2	TRBV5-4	TRBD1	CASSLTGGWGGELFF	TGTGCCAGCAGCTTAACAGGGGGCTGGGGCGGGGAGCTGTTTTTT
NA	TRBJ2-7	TRBV29-1	NA	CSVRSGFEQYF	TGCAGCGTTCGGTCGGGGTTCGAGCAGTACTTC
NA	TRBJ2-1	TRBV6-1	TRBD1	CASSEWGQGDRNEQFF	TGTGCCAGCAGTGAATGGGGACAGGGGGATCGGAATGAGCAGTTCTTC
NA	TRBJ2-7	TRBV6-2/TRBV6-3	NA	CASSYFGVTYEQYF	TGTGCCAGCAGTTACTTCGGGGTTACCTACGAGCAGTACTTC
NA	TRBJ1-3	TRBV11-2	NA	CASSLDTTGNTIYF	TGTGCCAGCAGCCTGGACACCACTGGAAACACCATATATTTT
once	TRBJ2-1	TRBV18	TRBD2	CASSVAGGFYNEQFF	TGTGCCAGCTCCGTAGCGGGAGGCTTTTACAATGAGCAGTTCTTC
NA	TRBJ2-2	TRBV7-3	TRBD2	CASTYLFAGEVRNGELFF	TGTGCCAGCACCTATTTGTTCGCGGGGGAGGTTCGTAACGGGGAGCTGTTTTTT
NA	TRBJ2-2	TRBV9	NA	CASSSRQGGSNTGELFF	TGTGCCAGCAGCTCACGACAAGGTGGTTCGAACACCGGGGAGCTGTTTTTT
once	TRBJ1-6	TRBV4-3	NA	CASSQAGSPPGSPLHF	TGCGCCAGCAGCCAAGCCGGGTCGCCGCCTGGATCACCCCTCCACTTT
NA	TRBJ1-1	TRBV5-8	NA	CASTVGGMNTEAFF	TGTGCCAGCACTGTCGGGGGGATGAACACTGAAGCTTTCTTT
NA	TRBJ2-3	TRBV6-5	TRBD2	CASSSGGATDTQYF	TGTGCCAGCAGTAGCGGGGGGGCCACAGATACGCAGTATTTT
once	TRBJ2-3	TRBV7-3	TRBD2	CASSPAGGSTDTQYF	TGTGCCAGCAGCCCAGCGGGGGGGAGCACAGATACGCAGTATTTT
NA	TRBJ2-2	TRBV18	TRBD1	CASSPLNRGWSTGELFF	TGTGCCAGCTCACCGTTAAACAGGGGGTGGAGCACCGGGGAGCTGTTTTTT
NA	TRBJ2-7	TRBV27	TRBD2	CASQLAGSYEQYF	TGTGCCAGCCAACTAGCGGGGTCCTACGAGCAGTACTTC
NA	TRBJ2-3	TRBV14	NA	CASSQMTGDTQYF	TGTGCCAGCAGCCAGATGACGGGAGATACGCAGTATTTT
NA	TRBJ2-3	TRBV28	TRBD2	CASSLLAGGLNTDTQYF	TGTGCCAGCAGTTTACTAGCGGGGGGGCTCAACACAGATACGCAGTATTTT
NA	TRBJ2-1	TRBV24-1	NA	CATSDPTARGGEQFF	TGTGCCACCAGTGATCCCACAGCTAGAGGAGGTGAGCAGTTCTTC
NA	TRBJ2-3	TRBV18	TRBD2	CASSLHASGGAAWTQYF	TGTGCCAGCTCACTTCACGCCAGCGGGGGGGCCGCGTGGACGCAGTATTTT
NA	TRBJ1-2	TRBV20-1	NA	CSASEGGVWDTF	TGCAGTGCTAGTGAGGGGGGAGTGTGGGACACCTTC
NA	TRBJ1-1	TRBV15	NA	CATSIRSGVQNEAFF	TGTGCCACCAGCATCCGTTCGGGGGTGCAAAATGAAGCTTTCTTT
NA	TRBJ1-2	TRBV4-3	NA	CASSQVTGKYGYTF	TGCGCCAGCAGCCAAGTTACAGGGAAGTATGGCTACACCTTC
NA	TRBJ2-3	TRBV7-2	TRBD2	CASSLGGGGARDTQYF	TGTGCCAGCAGCTTAGGTGGCGGGGGGGCCAGGGATACGCAGTATTTT
NA	TRBJ1-2	TRBV19	NA	CASSIGVKLYGYTF	TGTGCCAGTAGTATCGGGGTAAAGCTGTATGGCTACACCTTC
NA	TRBJ1-2	TRBV28	NA	CASSLSQGSYTF	TGTGCCAGCAGTTTAAGTCAGGGGAGCTACACCTTC
NA	TRBJ2-5	TRBV28	NA	CASSNQGGRETQYF	TGTGCCAGCAGCAACCAGGGAGGCCGAGAGACCCAGTACTTC
NA	TRBJ2-7	TRBV28	TRBD2	CASRTGGSSYEQYF	TGTGCCAGCAGAACGGGGGGGAGCTCCTACGAGCAGTACTTC
NA	TRBJ2-7	TRBV7-8	NA	CASSLDRGLDYEQYF	TGTGCCAGCAGCTTAGATCGCGGGCTGGACTACGAGCAGTACTTC
NA	TRBJ2-1	TRBV7-3	TRBD2	CASSLTTAGVYNEQFF	TGTGCCAGCAGCTTAACAACAGCGGGGGTCTACAATGAGCAGTTCTTC
NA	TRBJ2-3	TRBV18	TRBD2	CASSPLPSGDSTDTQYF	TGTGCCAGCTCACCACTCCCTAGCGGGGATAGCACAGATACGCAGTATTTT
NA	TRBJ2-3	TRBV11-3	TRBD2	CASSSRLAGGPADTQYF	TGTGCCAGCAGCTCTAGACTAGCGGGAGGGCCCGCAGATACGCAGTATTTT
NA	TRBJ2-6	TRBV19	NA	CASSSRAGAGANVLTF	TGTGCCAGTAGTTCCCGGGCAGGGGCTGGGGCCAACGTCCTGACTTTC
NA	TRBJ2-2	TRBV14	NA	CASSQDLVAKNTGELFF	TGTGCCAGCAGCCAAGATTTGGTAGCGAAGAACACCGGGGAGCTGTTTTTT
NA	TRBJ2-7	TRBV30	NA	CGLAHSYEQYF	TGTGGGCTAGCGCACTCCTACGAGCAGTACTTC
few	TRBJ2-7	TRBV27	NA	CARTKDFCSGYEQYF	TGTGCCAGAACCAAGGACTTCTGCTCCGGCTACGAGCAGTACTTC
NA	TRBJ2-3	TRBV11-1	TRBD2	CASSLEGRGGRDTQYF	TGTGCCAGCAGCTTAGAAGGTCGGGGGGGCCGGGATACGCAGTATTTT
NA	TRBJ1-2	TRBV4-3	TRBD1	CASSQLDRAGYTF	TGCGCCAGCAGCCAGCTCGACAGGGCCGGCTACACCTTC